This TCR beta chain comes out of a study of neurological immune-mediated disorders. Notes on the study in general: The most TCR clonal expansion was seen in HTLV-1-associated myelopathy, and the least was seen in multiple sclerosis, which fell below healthy controls.

TCRdb processed the 5' RACE reads anew with MiXCR; each CDR3 protein has one entry. The data show 50,000 to 60,000 distinct CDR3 sequences, with about 4% seen just once and roughly 2% held by the top ten. At least ten counts were recorded for this clonotype. What it binds is unknown. Sequencing used CD4+ T cells from blood. The TCR comes from a woman aged 40 to 55 with multiple sclerosis.

CDR3 loop: CASSQEVARGNYNEQFF. As DNA, the CDR3 is TGTGCCAGCAGCCAAGAGGTGGCTCGCGGGAACTACAATGAGCAGTTCTTC. This chain connects TRBV14 to TRBJ2-1; tentative D call: TRBD2 (6 bases). The CDR3 sequence is 17 residues long. Per the germline V gene, CDR1 is SGHDN and CDR2 is FVKESK. V dropped 0 bases and J dropped 3 bases, with 15 bases sitting between them.